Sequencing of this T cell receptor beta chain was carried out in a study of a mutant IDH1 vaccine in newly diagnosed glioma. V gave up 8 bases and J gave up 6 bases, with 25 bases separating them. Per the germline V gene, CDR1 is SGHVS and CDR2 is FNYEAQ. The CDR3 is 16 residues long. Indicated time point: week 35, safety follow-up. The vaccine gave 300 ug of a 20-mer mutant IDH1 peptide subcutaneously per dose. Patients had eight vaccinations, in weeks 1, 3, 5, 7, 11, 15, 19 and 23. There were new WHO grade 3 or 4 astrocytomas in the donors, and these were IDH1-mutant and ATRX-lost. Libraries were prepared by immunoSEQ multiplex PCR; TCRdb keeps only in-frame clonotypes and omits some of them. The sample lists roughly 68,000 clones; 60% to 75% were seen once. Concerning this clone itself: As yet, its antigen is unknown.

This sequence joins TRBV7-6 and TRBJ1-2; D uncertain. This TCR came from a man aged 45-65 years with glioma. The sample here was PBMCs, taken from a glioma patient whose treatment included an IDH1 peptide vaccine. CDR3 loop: CASPPRVATRSNGYTF. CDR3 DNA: TGTGCCAGCCCGCCTCGGGTGGCCACGAGGTCGAATGGCTACACCTTC.